Listed below are T cell receptor beta chains from one sample, sequenced in a study of cytomegalovirus exposure and HLA in healthy donors. Data came from immunoSEQ multiplex PCR; TCRdb stores just in-frame clones and leaves some out. The repertoire has some 130,000 clones, roughly 80% of them found once; the top ten carry 8.8%. The sample comprised PBMCs. All receptors come from a woman between 45 and 65 years old in good health and CMV-seropositive. Each CDR3 is given with its conserved first and last residue. D genes are given only for firm matches. Expanded clones are given a class, and other clones once, few, many or no size at all.

j_gene	v_gene	abundance	len	d_gene	CDR3aa	CDR3nt
TRBJ2-3	TRBV7-3	-	14	-	CASSLTPSSDTQYF	TGTGCCAGCAGCTTAACTCCTAGTTCAGATACGCAGTATTTT
TRBJ2-7	TRBV18	-	15	-	CASSPRQEVSYEQYF	TGTGCCAGCTCACCTCGACAGGAGGTTTCCTACGAGCAGTACTTC
TRBJ2-7	TRBV4-3	once	14	-	CASSQVGRGYEQYF	TGCGCCAGCAGCCAAGTAGGCAGGGGCTACGAGCAGTACTTC
TRBJ1-2	TRBV28	once	14	TRBD1	CASSLTGQPLGYTF	TGTGCCAGCAGTTTGACAGGGCAGCCCCTGGGCTACACCTTC
TRBJ2-1	TRBV12-5	few	15	-	CASGSPARARNEQFF	TGTGCTAGTGGTTCACCCGCCAGGGCACGCAATGAGCAGTTCTTC
TRBJ2-7	TRBV4-1	-	15	TRBD1	CASSQRQGDFYEQYF	TGCGCCAGCAGCCAAAGACAGGGGGACTTCTACGAGCAGTACTTC
TRBJ2-1	TRBV5-6	-	14	-	CASSLTGSYNEQFF	TGTGCCAGCAGCTTAACAGGTTCCTACAATGAGCAGTTCTTC
TRBJ1-2	TRBV5-3	-	14	-	CARSPRSRGYGYTF	TGTGCCAGAAGCCCCAGGAGCCGGGGCTATGGCTACACCTTC
TRBJ2-1	TRBV29-1	once	14	TRBD2	CSAGLAGGPDEQFF	TGCAGCGCAGGACTAGCGGGGGGGCCGGATGAGCAGTTCTTC
TRBJ2-5	TRBV9	-	15	-	CASSVVGGREETQYF	TGTGCCAGCAGCGTAGTTGGAGGGCGGGAAGAGACCCAGTACTTC
TRBJ2-2	TRBV11-2	-	14	-	CASSLGTAAGELFF	TGTGCCAGCAGCTTAGGGACAGCCGCCGGGGAGCTGTTTTTT
TRBJ1-2	TRBV5-1	-	13	-	CASSFPGYYGYTF	TGCGCCAGCAGCTTCCCAGGCTACTATGGCTACACCTTC
TRBJ2-5	TRBV5-1	-	14	TRBD2	CASSFDGGYETQYF	TGCGCCAGCAGCTTCGACGGGGGGTACGAGACCCAGTACTTC
TRBJ2-5	TRBV5-1	-	15	-	CASSTDGGIEETQYF	TGCGCCAGCAGCACAGACGGGGGTATCGAAGAGACCCAGTACTTC
TRBJ2-4	TRBV7-3	few	19	-	CASSLSGPGGSIAKNIQYF	TGTGCCAGCAGCTTAAGTGGCCCAGGTGGGTCAATAGCCAAAAACATTCAGTACTTC
TRBJ2-5	TRBV7-9	-	16	TRBD2	CASSLAGGGRQETQYF	TGTGCCAGCAGCTTAGCGGGGGGGGGAAGACAAGAGACCCAGTACTTC
TRBJ1-1	TRBV19	-	16	-	CASSIVQRRGGTEAFF	TGTGCCAGTAGTATAGTTCAGCGCAGGGGCGGAACTGAAGCTTTCTTT
TRBJ1-1	TRBV4-3	-	15	-	CASSLRSTANTEAFF	TGCGCCAGCAGCCTGCGATCGACAGCGAACACTGAAGCTTTCTTT
TRBJ2-7	TRBV7-3	-	13	TRBD1	CASSLGTVNEQYF	TGTGCCAGCAGCTTAGGGACAGTGAACGAGCAGTACTTC
TRBJ2-1	TRBV5-1	few	19	TRBD2	CASSSPGLAGLNSYNEQFF	TGCGCCAGCAGCTCTCCGGGACTAGCGGGGCTCAACTCCTACAATGAGCAGTTCTTC
TRBJ2-1	TRBV7-2	few	17	-	CASSQQGGGPPYNEQFF	TGTGCCAGCAGCCAACAAGGCGGGGGCCCGCCCTACAATGAGCAGTTCTTC
TRBJ2-2	TRBV7-6	-	11	-	CASRLTGELFF	TGTGCCAGCAGACTCACCGGGGAGCTGTTTTTT
TRBJ2-1	TRBV5-1	few	14	TRBD1	CASNRGTGYREQFF	TGCGCCAGCAACCGTGGGACAGGGTACCGTGAGCAGTTCTTC
TRBJ1-5	TRBV5-8	-	13	-	CASSHRGNQPQHF	TGTGCCAGCAGCCACAGGGGCAATCAGCCCCAGCATTTT
TRBJ2-1	TRBV5-1	-	15	TRBD2	CAISLLGTSGEEQFF	TGCGCCATCTCACTCCTCGGGACTAGCGGGGAGGAGCAGTTCTTC
TRBJ1-1	TRBV28	-	15	TRBD1	CASSLTGGVGTEAFF	TGTGCCAGCAGCCTTACAGGGGGCGTAGGGACTGAAGCTTTCTTT
TRBJ1-6	TRBV7-2	-	15	-	CASSLGGIGNSPLHF	TGTGCCAGCAGCTTAGGGGGCATAGGGAATTCACCCCTCCACTTT
TRBJ2-7	TRBV7-3	-	15	-	CASSFGLAPPYEQYF	TGTGCCAGCAGCTTCGGTCTAGCGCCTCCCTACGAGCAGTACTTC
TRBJ2-3	TRBV7-3	-	16	-	CASSPRGAPPADTQYF	TGTGCCAGCAGCCCCAGAGGAGCTCCTCCCGCAGATACGCAGTATTTT
TRBJ2-1	TRBV7-3	few	13	-	CASSRDSYNEQFF	TGTGCCAGCAGTAGGGACTCATACAATGAGCAGTTCTTC
TRBJ1-3	TRBV7-2	-	17	-	CASSLSRTANSGNTIYF	TGTGCCAGCAGCTTATCCCGGACAGCTAACTCTGGAAACACCATATATTTT
TRBJ2-1	TRBV6-1	-	15	TRBD2	CASSATSGAYNEQFF	TGTGCCAGCAGTGCGACTAGCGGGGCCTACAATGAGCAGTTCTTC
TRBJ2-4	TRBV28	once	17	-	CASPWLQGALDKNIQYF	TGTGCCAGCCCATGGCTTCAAGGGGCCTTGGACAAAAACATTCAGTACTTC
TRBJ1-1	TRBV19	few	13	-	CASSGHLNTEAFF	TGTGCCAGTTCGGGACACTTGAACACTGAAGCTTTCTTT
TRBJ1-1	TRBV6-6	-	16	-	CASRPYGGQGNTEAFF	TGTGCCAGCAGACCCTACGGGGGGCAAGGGAACACTGAAGCTTTCTTT
TRBJ2-2	TRBV2	-	15	TRBD2	CASSPGTRSTGELFF	TGTGCCAGCAGTCCCGGGACTAGGTCCACCGGGGAGCTGTTTTTT
TRBJ2-1	TRBV5-1	few	16	TRBD2	CASSIEPGLAYNEQFF	TGCGCCAGCAGCATAGAACCCGGACTAGCCTACAATGAGCAGTTCTTC